The following is a TCR beta chain sequence with its context. The antigen is unknown. 5'-RACE, quantitative and with molecular barcodes, yielded the TCR beta libraries. Each CDR3 protein is one row after TCRdb ran MiXCR on the 5' RACE reads. The sample consists of more than 650,000 distinct CDR3 sequences, approximately 10% of them appearing once. The entry originates in a study of CD8 T cells in ankylosing spondylitis. Study outcomes and limitations: Disease-linked clones were reportedly significantly enriched in matched ankylosing spondylitis synovial fluid. There were earlier reports of some motif variants in reactive arthritis synovial fluid and blood. Made up of fewer than 10 highly homologous variants, a TCR beta motif appeared characteristic of ankylosing spondylitis blood.

The CDR3 is 15 residues long. V lost 6 bases, J lost 2 bases, and 14 bases lay in between. CDR1 is MNHEY, CDR2 SVGAGI, per germline. The clonotype originates from a male donor with ankylosing spondylitis. Material for sequencing was blood, either unsorted or a sorted T cell fraction (not recorded which). The genes are TRBV6-5 and TRBJ2-1; a possible D gene is TRBD2 (5 bases). CDR3 sequence: CASSYDTGAYNEQFF. CDR3 nucleotides: TGTGCCAGCAGCTACGACACCGGGGCCTACAATGAGCAGTTCTTC.